This TCR beta chain was obtained from a study of CD8 T cells in Susac syndrome. An amount of RNA that ranged from roughly 0.5 to 1 ug was reverse transcribed with random hexamers. The method of amplification for TCR beta CDR3 was immunoSEQ multiplex PCR, covering 54 Vbeta and 13 Jbeta. TCRdb analysed the immunoSEQ multiplex PCR reads with MiXCR anew, one entry per CDR3 protein. The table shows about 120,000 distinct CDR3 sequences, with 90% to 95% occurring only once. The sequence came from a human donor with multiple sclerosis. The sequenced material came from CD4+ T cells from PBMCs.

CDR3 residues: CASSSMGADEKLFF. CDR3 coding DNA: TGTGCCAGCAGCTCAATGGGGGCCGATGAAAAACTGTTTTTT. V gene TRBV11-3 combines with J gene TRBJ1-4; TRBD1 is a possible D gene (6 bases). V was cut by 4 bases and J by 6 bases, with 12 bases left in between. The CDR3 length is 14 residues. Germline assignment: CDR1 SGHNT and CDR2 YENEEA.